The subject of this entry is one T cell receptor (beta chain). Its antigen is not known. The source of the sample is a study of cytomegalovirus exposure and HLA in healthy donors. Whole-study results and caveats: The study dropped some indistinguishable V segments, TRBV6-2 and TRBV6-3 among them.

PCR primers comprised 60 Vbeta and 13 Jbeta primers. Clones were sequenced by immunoSEQ multiplex PCR, and TCRdb holds only the in-frame ones, with some missing. This sample has about 100,000 clones; roughly 77% occur once, and the top ten carry about 4.2%. The V gene's germline CDR1 is SGDLS and CDR2 YYNGEE. The CDR3 is 16 amino acids. Trimming removed 0 bases at V and 7 bases at J, with 19 bases between. The TCR sequence derives from a woman aged 45-65 years in good health and CMV-seropositive. Sequenced input: PBMCs. The chain uses TRBV9 and TRBJ2-5, with unresolved D. The CDR3 loop is CASSVDPGSQVGTQYF. The CDR3 DNA follows: TGTGCCAGCAGCGTAGACCCCGGGTCCCAAGTCGGGACCCAGTACTTC.